This T cell receptor beta chain is from a study of regulatory T cells in long-lasting Graves disease. The sample holds many counts of this clonotype. V dropped 4 bases and J dropped 4 bases, with 18 bases sitting between them. This CDR3 has 16 residues. The germline V gene encodes CDR1 SGHDN and CDR2 FVKESK. Stated time point: newly diagnosed GD, antithyroid drugs for less than 3 months. With RNA extracted from PBMCs as input, the TCR library was made. TCR beta libraries were built with iRepertoire HTBI primers and Arm-PCR of CDR3 regions. MiXCR, applied by TCRdb to the multiplex PCR reads, yields one record per CDR3 protein. Of roughly 430,000 distinct CDR3 sequences listed, around 17% are singletons. The sample also formed part of further work on T cells in Graves' hyperthyroidism and ophthalmopathy.

The source material was peripheral blood mononuclear cells (PBMCs), sampled at new diagnosis, from a patient treated with antithyroid drugs. This receptor was obtained from a woman aged 25 to 39 with Graves disease. This chain connects TRBV14 to TRBJ2-3, with a possible D match to TRBD1 (5 bases). The CDR3 coding sequence is TGTGCCAGCAGCCCAGCCCCGGACATTTCCCCAGATACGCAGTATTTT. This encodes CASSPAPDISPDTQYF.